Listed here is a single T cell receptor (beta chain). Its antigen remains unknown. The data are from a study of T-cell memory formation after mild COVID-19. Study in general: There were largely donor-specific TCR clusters. Study-wide results and caveats: Pre-infection memory already had some responding clones, implying cross-reactive memory joined.

TCRdb re-called the 5' RACE reads through MiXCR, storing one row per CDR3 protein. The sample lists more than 200,000 distinct CDR3 sequences, about a sixth occurring once. The CDR3 is made up of 15 amino acids. Trimming shortened V by 0 bases and J by 5 bases, and 10 bases separated the two germline ends. The V gene is TRBV23-1, the J gene TRBJ1-4, with TRBD1 as a possible D gene (5 bases). TRBV23-1 is an open reading frame whose function is uncertain. The receptor was derived from a man younger than 30 who had mild COVID-19 (a few samples of this study predate the infection). Cell type and time point are not known. The sequenced sample consisted of PBMCs or a T cell subset sorted from them (not recorded which). The CDR3 coding sequence is TGCGCCAGCAGTCAATCCCGGGACCTGAATGAAAAACTGTTTTTT. This sequence encodes CASSQSRDLNEKLFF.